The rows below give T cell receptor beta chains drawn from one sample of a study of identical twins. TCRdb ran MiXCR on the 5' RACE reads and lists one entry per CDR3 protein. The table has a few hundred thousand distinct CDR3 sequences, roughly a quarter seen once. The same data also went into a second study, on T cells expressing NK-cell markers.

Sequencing input: CD4+ T cells sorted from blood. The receptors derive from a young woman in good health. CDR3s include the opening cysteine and the closing phenylalanine or tryptophan. The order of the fields is clone size, D gene, J gene, V gene, CDR3 DNA, CDR3 protein. A D gene is named only where the DNA matches it firmly. The size entry is marked missing in some rows and otherwise reads once, few, many or a size class.

few	.	TRBJ2-6	TRBV6-1	TGTGCCAGCAGTAGAACGTCCCTCTCTGGGGCCAACGTCCTGACTTTC	CASSRTSLSGANVLTF
few	TRBD2	TRBJ2-2	TRBV12-3/TRBV12-4	TGTGCCAGCAGTCCTATGTATGGGGAGGGGAACACCGGGGAGCTGTTTTTT	CASSPMYGEGNTGELFF
.	TRBD2	TRBJ2-5	TRBV5-1	TGCGCCAGCAGCGGACTAGCTTCGGAGACCCAGTACTTC	CASSGLASETQYF
few	.	TRBJ1-2	TRBV5-1	TGCGCCAGCGGGGACACCAACTATGGCTACACCTTC	CASGDTNYGYTF
.	.	TRBJ1-2	TRBV5-1	TGCGCCAGCAGCTTCGGTGTTAACTATGGCTACACCTTC	CASSFGVNYGYTF
.	TRBD2	TRBJ2-7	TRBV12-3/TRBV12-4	TGTGCCAGCAGTTTAGGAGGGAGGGCCAACGACGAGCAGTACTTC	CASSLGGRANDEQYF
few	TRBD1	TRBJ1-2	TRBV2	TGTGCCAGCACAGACCCGGGACAGGCTAACTATGGCTACACCTTC	CASTDPGQANYGYTF
.	TRBD2	TRBJ2-1	TRBV12-5	TGTGCTAGCGGCCTCGGACTAGAGAGCAATGAGCAGTTCTTC	CASGLGLESNEQFF
few	TRBD1	TRBJ2-7	TRBV6-2/TRBV6-3	TGTGCCAGCAACGACAGGGTAGTCCACGAGCAGTACTTC	CASNDRVVHEQYF
.	TRBD2	TRBJ2-1	TRBV9	TGTGCCAGCAGCCGACTAGCGGGAGGGCCATTTGGGTACAATGAGCAGTTCTTC	CASSRLAGGPFGYNEQFF
.	TRBD1	TRBJ1-1	TRBV20-1	TGCAGTGCTAGAACGAGACAGGGGGTCCTTGGGGCTTTCTTT	CSARTRQGVLGAFF
few	.	TRBJ2-3	TRBV2	TGTGCCAGCAGTGAAACTACTAATACGCAGTATTTT	CASSETTNTQYF
.	.	TRBJ1-1	TRBV18	TGTGCCAGCTCACTTCATAGTCAGAACACTGAAGCTTTCTTT	CASSLHSQNTEAFF
few	.	TRBJ2-6	TRBV11-1	TGTGCCAGCAGCTCGCCACCTACGAGATCCCCTGGGGCCAACGTCCTGACTTTC	CASSSPPTRSPGANVLTF
few	.	TRBJ1-1	TRBV5-1	TGCGCCAGCAGCTGGAGTGCGGGGACTGAAGCTTTCTTT	CASSWSAGTEAFF
.	TRBD1	TRBJ2-7	TRBV20-1	TGCAGTGCTGAGACAGGGGGCTACGAGCAGTACTTC	CSAETGGYEQYF
few	.	TRBJ2-3	TRBV4-3	TGCGCCAGCAGCCAAGAAATAAGACGAAGTGGAAATACGCAGTATTTT	CASSQEIRRSGNTQYF
many	.	TRBJ1-2	TRBV11-2	TGTGCCAGCAGCTTAGAAGGACAGAACGGCTACACCTTC	CASSLEGQNGYTF
.	TRBD2	TRBJ2-5	TRBV18	TGTGCCAGCTCACCCACCTATAGCGGGAGAGGAGAGACCCAGTACTTC	CASSPTYSGRGETQYF
.	TRBD2	TRBJ2-5	TRBV7-6	TGTGCCAGCAGCTCCTCTAGCGGGGGACAAGAGACCCAGTACTTC	CASSSSSGGQETQYF
.	.	TRBJ2-2	TRBV2	TGTGCCAGCAGGCCAGGGATGGGCGGGGAGCTGTTTTTT	CASRPGMGGELFF
few	.	TRBJ2-7	TRBV28	TGTGCCAGCCCTCCCCCACGTGCGTCCTCCTACGAGCAGTACTTC	CASPPPRASSYEQYF
few	TRBD2	TRBJ2-1	TRBV4-2	TGTGCCAGCAGCCAAGTGGCGGGGGGGCCGCATGAGCAGTTCTTC	CASSQVAGGPHEQFF
many	.	TRBJ2-1	TRBV2	TGTGCCAGCAGTTTAAACAGAAAGACCAATGAGCAGTTCTTC	CASSLNRKTNEQFF
.	.	TRBJ2-1	TRBV6-2/TRBV6-3	TGTGCCAGCGGCTTGGGGGAGCAGTTCTTC	CASGLGEQFF
.	TRBD1	TRBJ2-7	TRBV20-1	TGCAGTGCTCTGAGGGACAGCCACTACGAGCAGTACTTC	CSALRDSHYEQYF
.	TRBD2	TRBJ2-3	TRBV23-1	TGCGCCAGCAGTCAATCGATGGGGGGGAGCACAGATACGCAGTATTTT	CASSQSMGGSTDTQYF
few	.	TRBJ2-1	TRBV5-1	TGCGCCAGCAGCTTGGCTGGTCTAAATTCCTACAATGAGCAGTTCTTC	CASSLAGLNSYNEQFF
few	.	TRBJ2-3	TRBV6-5	TGTGCCAGCAGTTGGTCCGGGGTGCGCCGCACAGATACGCAGTATTTT	CASSWSGVRRTDTQYF
few	TRBD2	TRBJ2-1	TRBV14	TGTGCCAGCAGCCAGCTAGCGGGAGATCACAATGAGCAGTTCTTC	CASSQLAGDHNEQFF
.	.	TRBJ2-2	TRBV11-1	TGTGCCAGCAGCTTAGCCTCCGGGACAAGATTAAACACCGGGGAGCTGTTTTTT	CASSLASGTRLNTGELFF
.	TRBD2	TRBJ2-7	TRBV20-1	TGCAGTGCTTCCAGTGCGGGAGGGTACTACGAGCAGTACTTC	CSASSAGGYYEQYF
.	TRBD1	TRBJ1-1	TRBV7-8	TGTGCCAGCAGCCGGACAGGGATTACTGAAGCTTTCTTT	CASSRTGITEAFF
.	TRBD1	TRBJ2-2	TRBV10-3	TGTGCCATCAGCGCCCTAACAGGGGGTAGTTATACCGGGGAGCTGTTTTTT	CAISALTGGSYTGELFF
.	TRBD1	TRBJ2-7	TRBV5-4	TGTGCCAGCAGCGCGCCGGGACAGGGGAGCGACGAGCAGTACTTC	CASSAPGQGSDEQYF
few	.	TRBJ1-3	TRBV15	TGTGCCACCAGCAGAGATTCCTTGGCTGGAAACACCATATATTTT	CATSRDSLAGNTIYF
few	TRBD1	TRBJ1-2	TRBV4-3	TGCGCCAGCAGCCCAGGACAGGGGTTGAAGACTGGCTACACCTTC	CASSPGQGLKTGYTF
.	.	TRBJ2-3	TRBV11-2	TGTGCCAGCAGCTTAGGGGGTCATGCGACGCAGTATTTT	CASSLGGHATQYF
.	TRBD2	TRBJ2-1	TRBV9	TGTGCCAGCAGCGTATTAAAAGCGGGATTTGCCTACAATGAGCAGTTCTTC	CASSVLKAGFAYNEQFF
few	.	TRBJ2-1	TRBV9	TGTGCCAGCAGCGTAGGGCTTGGACAGGAGCAGTTCTTC	CASSVGLGQEQFF
.	.	TRBJ2-5	TRBV6-1	TGTGCCAGCAGTACCACAGGAGGGGAAGAGACCCAGTACTTC	CASSTTGGEETQYF
.	TRBD1	TRBJ2-5	TRBV14	TGTGCCAGCATAGGGACAGTTGAGACCCAGTACTTC	CASIGTVETQYF
.	TRBD2	TRBJ2-7	TRBV29-1	TGCAGCGTGGGCGGGAGTCATGTAGACGAGCAGTACTTC	CSVGGSHVDEQYF
.	TRBD1	TRBJ1-2	TRBV3-1	TGTGCCAGCAGCCCCGGAACAGGGGCAAGAGGCTATGGCTACACCTTC	CASSPGTGARGYGYTF
few	.	TRBJ1-1	TRBV7-9	TGTGCCAGCGGGGTACAGGAGAACACTGAAGCTTTCTTT	CASGVQENTEAFF
.	TRBD2	TRBJ2-1	TRBV24-1	TGTGCCACCAGTGATACAGCGGGAGAAGACTACAATGAGCAGTTCTTC	CATSDTAGEDYNEQFF
.	.	TRBJ2-2	TRBV20-1	TGCAGTGCTAGCCGGGCCGCCAAGGGGGAGCTGTTTTTT	CSASRAAKGELFF
.	TRBD2	TRBJ2-5	TRBV7-8	TGTGCCAGCAGCCCCTCCGGGACTAGCGGGGGGGAGACCCAGTACTTC	CASSPSGTSGGETQYF
.	.	TRBJ2-1	TRBV3-1	TGTGCCAGCAGCCAAGGGTGGGACGGTTACAATGAGCAGTTCTTC	CASSQGWDGYNEQFF
.	.	TRBJ2-7	TRBV3-1	TGTGCCAGCAGCCCGAGAGAGCAGTACTTC	CASSPREQYF
.	.	TRBJ1-4	TRBV29-1	TGCAGCGTTGAATGGCACAGTAATGAAAAACTGTTTTTT	CSVEWHSNEKLFF
.	TRBD1	TRBJ1-2	TRBV18	TGTGCCAGCTCACCATGGCAGGGGGCGCGGGGCTACACCTTC	CASSPWQGARGYTF
few	TRBD1	TRBJ1-2	TRBV7-2	TGTGCCAGCAGCTCAGGGGGACAGGGAAAAGTTGGCTACACCTTC	CASSSGGQGKVGYTF